One sample yielded the 14 T cell receptor beta chains listed below, sequenced in a study of metastatic and nonmetastatic thyroid tumors (dated by TCRdb to the early 2020s). The receptor library was made with PCR. The run used an Illumina HiSeq 4000. The raw public reads went through TCRdb reprocessing: fastp at Q25, MiXCR clone calling, in-frame beta chains kept. The sample profile shows under 8,500 clones; approximately 40% of them were found once. About 24% of the sample is taken by the ten largest. None of the patients had been given any treatment before thyroid surgery. Material: tumor tissue. These TCRs come from a female donor with papillary thyroid cancer or a benign thyroid nodule (not recorded which). Some clones in this sample may be carry-over from other donors' samples.

In this sample, this clone turned up a few times. V is TRBV12-3 or TRBV12-4 and J is TRBJ2-7, with 10 positions matching TRBD2. The V segment lost 5 bases and the J segment 7 bases; nucleotides outside the gene matches: 8. CDR3 length: 14 residues. CDR3 bases: TGTGCCAGCAGTCCATATGGGACTAGCGAAGAGCAGTACTTC. It codes for CASSPYGTSEEQYF.

The V and J genes are TRBV28 and TRBJ1-6; D is unclear. This CDR3 region has 16 residues. The germline V gene has CDR1 MDHEN and CDR2 SYDVKM. V lost 3 bases to trimming and J lost 5 bases, with 14 bases between them. In DNA, the CDR3 is TGTGCCAGCAGTTTCCCAGGTCACCCTAATAATTCACCCCTCCACTTT. Protein: CASSFPGHPNNSPLHF. The entire variable domain, with the rest obtained from reference TRBV28 and TRBJ1-6, is as follows: DVKVTQSSRYLVKRTGEKVFLECVQDMDHENMFWYRQDPGLGLRLIYFSYDVKMKEKGDIPEGYSVSREKKERFSLILESASTNQTSMYLCASSFPGHPNNSPLHFGNGTRLTVT.

In this sample, this clone is medium-sized. The chain combines TRBV19 with TRBJ1-2; no clear D gene. The length of the CDR3 is 13 residues. The V gene's germline CDR1 is LNHDA and CDR2 SQIVND (reference sequence). The V end was cut by 4 bases, the J end by 4 bases, with 10 bases between. The CDR3 sequence: CASSKGWGYGYTF. The CDR3 nucleotides read TGTGCCAGTAGTAAGGGATGGGGCTATGGCTACACCTTC.

The chain recombines TRBV30 with TRBJ1-3; possibly TRBD1 for D (6 bases). The V end was cut by 1 base, the J end by 2 bases, with 9 bases between. The length of the CDR3 is 14 residues. Per the germline V gene, CDR1 is GTSNPN and CDR2 is SVGIG (reference sequence). DNA of the CDR3: TGTGCCTGGAGTGGGAGGGGGACTGGAAACACCATATATTTT. As protein: CAWSGRGTGNTIYF.

This chain joins TRBV4-1 and TRBJ2-3; 12 bases match TRBD2. The ends lost 3 bases at V and 4 bases at J; junction bases unmatched: 11. CDR3 length equals 18 residues. In germline, CDR1 is MGHRA, CDR2 YSYEKL. CDR3: CASSQAEASGGAADTQYF. The CDR3 region has the DNA TGCGCCAGCAGCCAGGCAGAAGCTAGCGGGGGGGCGGCAGATACGCAGTATTTT.

The chain joins TRBV30 to TRBJ2-2; TRBD2 agrees at 8 bases. This CDR3 is 15 amino acids long. The V gene end was trimmed by 0 bases and the J gene end by 4 bases; junction bases not matched to a gene: 4. Germline assignment: CDR1 GTSNPN and CDR2 SVGIG (reference sequence). This chain's CDR3 is CAWSVPGRATGELFF. Written as DNA, the CDR3 is TGTGCCTGGAGTGTACCCGGGAGGGCCACCGGGGAGCTGTTTTTT.

This clone turned up a few times. This chain connects TRBV18 to TRBJ1-2; D is ambiguous. V shed 2 bases and J shed 5 bases, with 18 bases lying between them. CDR1 and CDR2 (germline): KGHSH, LQKENI. The CDR3 contains 16 residues. The CDR3 loop is CASSPVGSGNLYGYTF. CDR3 DNA: TGTGCCAGCTCACCAGTCGGTTCTGGGAATCTATATGGCTACACCTTC. Full variable domain (rest looked up from reference TRBV18 and TRBJ1-2): NAGVMQNPRHLVRRRGQEARLRCSPMKGHSHVYWYRQLPEEGLKFMVYLQKENIIDESGMPKERFSAEFPKEGPSILRIQQVVRGDSAAYFCASSPVGSGNLYGYTFGSGTRLTVV.

In its sample, this clone was seen a few times. The chain carries TRBV28 and TRBJ1-1; a possible D gene is TRBD1 (5 bases). Between the trimmed V and J ends, which lost 7 bases and 8 bases, there was a span of 14 bases. The germline gives CDR1 MDHEN, CDR2 SYDVKM. The CDR3 has 12 amino acids. DNA of the CDR3: TGTGCCAGCACCCTAGGTAGGACAGAAGCTTTCTTT. This codes for CASTLGRTEAFF.

The rearrangement links TRBV6-1 to TRBJ2-7, with 7 nucleotides matching TRBD1. Germline V gene sequence: CDR1 MNHNS, CDR2 SASEGT. V dropped 5 bases and J dropped 2; count of bases not matched to a gene: 6. This CDR3 contains 14 residues. The CDR3 spells CASSPGGRTYEQYF. The CDR3 bases are TGTGCCAGCAGTCCAGGGGGACGAACCTACGAGCAGTACTTC.

The gene calls are TRBV6-1 and TRBJ1-1; 7 bases fit TRBD1. Germline assignment: CDR1 MNHNS and CDR2 SASEGT. Trimming removed 5 bases from V and 1 base from J; junction bases left unmatched: 4. The CDR3 is 14 amino acids. The CDR3: CASSRQGWNTEAFF. For the CDR3, the DNA is TGTGCCAGCAGTCGACAGGGTTGGAACACTGAAGCTTTCTTT.

The table lists this clone with a count of one. This chain connects TRBV30 to TRBJ1-1, with D unresolved. Germline CDR1 and CDR2: GTSNPN and SVGIG (reference sequence). The V end was cut by 8 bases, the J end by 3 bases, with 7 bases between. The length of the CDR3 is 10 residues. CDR3 DNA sequence: TGTGCCGGGCTGGACACTGAAGCTTTCTTT. Translation: CAGLDTEAFF.

V and J are TRBV12-3 or TRBV12-4 and TRBJ2-7; D uncertain. Trimming cost V 3 bases and J 6 bases, with 6 bases left between them. The CDR3 length is 11 residues. The CDR3 DNA sequence: TGTGCCAGCAGTTTTATGTCCGAGCAGTACTTC. Its protein is CASSFMSEQYF.

This clone was counted between two and nine times. The chain uses TRBV6-5 and TRBJ1-2; 9 bases are a match to TRBD1. V was pared by 4 bases and J by 1 base, with 13 bases of the junction left unmatched. The CDR3 is 18 amino acids. CDR1 is MNHEY, CDR2 SVGAGI, per germline. The DNA for the CDR3 is TGTGCCAGCAGTTTTATTAGTACAGGGGGCTTTCGTAACTATGGCTACACCTTC. This encodes CASSFISTGGFRNYGYTF.

This clone showed up just a few times. The J gene is TRBJ2-1, the V gene TRBV7-3; 11 positions match TRBD2. After removal of 3 bases from V and 5 bases from J, the junction contained 6 bases not matched to a gene. CDR1 and CDR2 (germline): SGHTA, FQGTGA. The CDR3 consists of 16 residues. CDR3 nucleotide sequence: TGTGCCAGCAGCTTCACGTATAGCGGGAGGGACAATGAGCAGTTCTTC. This translates into CASSFTYSGRDNEQFF.